Below, 32 T cell receptor beta chains from the same sample are listed, as sequenced in a study of T cell repertoires in cytomegalovirus infection. Each CDR3 protein is one row after TCRdb ran MiXCR on the reads. The sample carries hundreds of thousands of distinct CDR3 sequences, 20% to 25% recorded once. The specimen was CD8+ T cells from PBMCs. Receptors originate from a human donor in good health (CMV status not recorded). Some clones in this sample may be carry-over from other donors' samples.

This sequence joins TRBV4-2 and TRBJ1-3; 7 nucleotides align to TRBD1. Trimming cost V 1 base and J 2 bases; bases outside gene matches: 14. Per germline, CDR1 LGHNA and CDR2 YNFKEQ. The CDR3 runs to 19 residues. The chain's CDR3 is CASSQAWSGYDRAGNTIYF. The CDR3 region has the DNA TGTGCCAGCAGCCAAGCCTGGAGCGGGTACGACAGGGCTGGAAACACCATATATTTT.

This clonotype has just a few counts. The V gene is TRBV10-3, the J gene TRBJ2-7; a possible D gene is TRBD1 (5 bases). The CDR3 is made up of 11 amino acids. The germline gives CDR1 ENHRY, CDR2 SYGVKD. Trimming shortened V by 8 bases and J by 3 bases, and 8 bases separated the two germline ends. The CDR3 protein is CAISTGYEQYV. In DNA, the CDR3 is TGTGCCATCTCTACAGGCTACGAGCAGTACGTC.

This clonotype was detected many times. The chain couples TRBV7-3 to TRBJ2-2; 8 bases fit TRBD1. The CDR3 covers 16 residues. With V trimmed by 5 bases and J by 2 bases, 7 bases remained unmatched. Germline CDR1 and CDR2: SGHTA and FQGTGA. In nucleotides, the CDR3 is TGTGCCAGCAGCACCGTGACAGGGGTAAACACCGGGGAGCTGTTTTTT. This codes for CASSTVTGVNTGELFF.

There are a few counts of this clonotype. The chain uses TRBV6-2 or TRBV6-3 and TRBJ2-7; TRBD1 matches at 7 bases. The junction had 15 bases not matched to a gene; V was cut back by 6 bases and J by 7 bases. In germline, CDR1 is MNHEY, CDR2 SVGEGT. This CDR3 is 15 amino acids long. CDR3 amino acids: CASRPKTGAPGEQYV. The CDR3 DNA is TGTGCCAGCAGACCTAAAACAGGGGCCCCAGGGGAGCAGTACGTC.

This clonotype was observed many times. V is TRBV7-8 and J is TRBJ2-3, with 11 bases fitting TRBD1. Germline CDR1 SGHVS, CDR2 FQNEAQ. With 5 bases clipped from V and 3 bases from J, the junction kept 13 bases outside the gene matches. The CDR3 consists of 18 residues. The CDR3 DNA is TGTGCCAGCAGCCGTCGGCCAATAGGACAGGGGGCGACAGATACGCAGTATTTT. Its protein is CASSRRPIGQGATDTQYF.

The rearrangement uses TRBV2 and TRBJ2-6, with D maybe TRBD2 (7 bases). V dropped 8 bases and J dropped 4 bases, with 21 bases sitting between them. Germline-derived CDR1 and CDR2 are SNHLY and FYNNEI. This CDR3 has 17 residues. This CDR3 reads CASEGGAQGIGANVLTF. The CDR3 coding sequence is TGTGCCAGCGAAGGGGGGGCCCAGGGAATAGGGGCCAACGTCCTGACTTTC.

V usage is TRBV5-5 and J usage is TRBJ2-2; D is unclear. The CDR3 loop spans 13 amino acids. V lost 7 bases to trimming and J lost 5 bases, with 12 bases between them. CDR1 is SGHKS, CDR2 YYEKEE, per germline (reference sequence). CDR3 bases: TGTGCCAGCGCTCGCATTGGGACCGGGGAGCTGTTTTTT. Translation gives CASARIGTGELFF.

This clonotype was counted at least ten times. The CDR3 reads CASALGAGECYTF. The CDR3 nucleotides are TGTGCCAGCGCACTCGGGGCAGGGGAATGCTACACCTTC. This rearrangement joins TRBV12-3 or TRBV12-4 to TRBJ1-2, with a possible D match to TRBD1 (6 bases). Trimming shortened V by 8 bases and J by 9 bases, and 19 bases separated the two germline ends. This CDR3 region has 13 residues.

The CDR3 DNA reads TGCAGTGCTAGGGGAGGACAGGGGGCGGCTGGGGCCAACGTCCTGACTTTC. Residues: CSARGGQGAAGANVLTF. This chain joins TRBV20-1 and TRBJ2-6; 11 bases agree with TRBD1. Germline V gene data show CDR1 as DFQATT and CDR2 as SNEGSKA (reference sequence). V gave up 3 bases and J gave up 2 bases; unmatched junction bases: 6. The CDR3 contains 17 residues.

The gene calls are TRBV20-1 and TRBJ2-7, with 10 positions matching TRBD1. Germline V CDR1 and CDR2: DFQATT, SNEGSKA (reference sequence). J lost 5 bases, V lost 8 bases, and 12 bases had no gene match. The CDR3 length is 14 residues. The CDR3 loop is CSTEDRDRGHEQYF. For the CDR3, the DNA is TGCAGTACTGAAGATCGGGACAGGGGCCACGAGCAGTACTTC.

Details on this clonotype: It may be a read error: a sequence one base away is much more abundant. The genes are TRBV7-2 and TRBJ2-5, with D unclear. Germline V gene sequence: CDR1 SGHTA, CDR2 FQGNSA. The CDR3 contains 16 residues. With 3 bases removed from V and 1 base from J, the gap between germline ends came to 15 bases. The CDR3 here is CASSLPGGWIQETQYF. The CDR3 nucleotides read TGTGCCAGCAGCTTGCCGGGTGGATGGATCCAAGAGACCCAGTACTTC. The full variable domain, in which reference TRBV7-2 and TRBJ2-5 provide the parts outside the CDR3, is GAGVSQSPSNKVTEKGKDVELRCDPISGHTALYWYRQSLGQGLEFLIYFQGNSAPDKSGLPSDRFSAERTGGSVSTLTIQRTQQEDSAVYLCASSLPGGWIQETQYFGPGTRLLVL.

This clonotype has a handful of counts. The V call is TRBV23-1, the J call TRBJ2-3, with D uncertain. TRBV23-1 belongs to the ORF category, with a function that is uncertain. Trimming took 8 bases from V and 1 from J, leaving 19 bases between them. The length of the CDR3 is 16 residues. CDR3 sequence reads: CASVSPRAHGTDTQYF. The CDR3 nucleotides are TGCGCCAGCGTCTCCCCTCGGGCGCATGGCACAGATACGCAGTATTTT.

To note about this clonotype: This may be a read error, as it is one base from a much larger clone. This chain links TRBV6-1 with TRBJ1-1; 7 bases line up with TRBD1. The germline CDR1 and CDR2 sequences are MNHNS and SASEGT. The CDR3 contains 16 residues. The CDR3 reads CPSSEDRDSPNTEAFF. The CDR3 region has the DNA TGTCCCAGCAGTGAAGATAGGGACAGCCCGAACACTGAAGCTTTCTTT.

This clonotype was seen many times. This chain links TRBV7-9 with TRBJ2-1, with D possibly TRBD1 on 6 matching bases. Germline-derived CDR1 and CDR2 are SEHNR and FQNEAQ (reference sequence). Trimming took off 6 bases at V and 10 bases at J, with 13 bases between the two ends. The CDR3 extends over 12 amino acids. CDR3 in DNA: TGTGCCAGCAGTGGGGCAGGGGACGAGCAGTTCTTC. It translates to CASSGAGDEQFF.

There are a few counts of this clonotype. The J gene is TRBJ2-5, the V gene TRBV11-3; the match to TRBD2 covers 8 bases. Germline CDR1 reads SGHNT; CDR2 reads YENEEA. V lost 1 base and J lost 1; bases outside the gene matches: 8. The CDR3 has 17 residues. The CDR3 region is CASSLGEAGAFQETQYF. The CDR3 bases are TGTGCCAGCAGCTTAGGGGAAGCGGGGGCCTTCCAAGAGACCCAGTACTTC.

This clonotype was counted only a few times. The chain joins TRBV5-1 to TRBJ2-5, with TRBD1 as a possible D gene (6 bases). Per germline, CDR1 SGHRS and CDR2 YFSETQ. Trimming stripped 2 bases from V and 2 bases from J, with 13 bases between. CDR3 size: 15 residues. CDR3 sequence reads: CASSFYAGQQETQYF. The DNA for the CDR3 is TGCGCCAGCAGCTTTTACGCCGGACAGCAAGAGACCCAGTACTTC.

At least ten counts were recorded for this clonotype. The chain combines TRBV7-6 with TRBJ2-7; no clear D. Germline V gene data show CDR1 as SGHVS and CDR2 as FNYEAQ. The length of the CDR3 is 13 residues. V was pared by 1 base and J by 1 base, with 5 bases between. The CDR3 here is CASSLEQSYEQYF. The DNA of the CDR3 is TGTGCCAGCAGCTTAGAACAGTCCTACGAGCAGTACTTC. The full variable domain, with the rest looked up from reference TRBV7-6 and TRBJ2-7, is GAGVSQSPRYKVTKRGQDVALRCDPISGHVSLYWYRQALGQGPEFLTYFNYEAQQDKSGLPNDRFSAERPEGSISTLTIQRTEQRDSAMYRCASSLEQSYEQYFGPGTRLTVT.

V and J are TRBV6-5 and TRBJ1-6; the D gene is possibly TRBD1 (5 bases). This CDR3 comprises 16 residues. Germline V gene lookup returns CDR1 MNHEY and CDR2 SVGAGI. The V and J ends lost 0 bases and 6 bases respectively, with 12 bases between them. The CDR3: CASSYSPQGLNSPLHF. As DNA, the CDR3 is TGTGCCAGCAGTTACTCGCCGCAGGGCCTTAATTCACCCCTCCACTTT.

V gene TRBV4-3 combines with J gene TRBJ2-5; D possibly corresponds to TRBD2 (6 bases). The V gene lost 1 base and the J gene lost 4 bases, with 10 bases spanning the gap. Per germline, CDR1 LGHNA and CDR2 YSLEER. The CDR3 has 14 residues. CDR3 bases: TGCGCCAGCAGCCAAGGGTACGGGAGAGAGACCCAGTACTTC. It encodes CASSQGYGRETQYF.

In its sample, this clonotype was seen a few times. The chain recombines TRBV11-2 with TRBJ1-1; D is unclear. Germline V gives CDR1 SGHAT, CDR2 FQNNGV. Trimming took off 1 base at V and 5 bases at J, with 14 bases between the two ends. The CDR3 extends over 15 amino acids. This CDR3 reads CASSLGRRERTEAFF. The CDR3, as DNA: TGTGCCAGCAGCTTAGGGAGGAGGGAACGGACTGAAGCTTTCTTT. The full variable domain, with the rest looked up from reference TRBV11-2 and TRBJ1-1, is EAGVAQSPRYKIIEKRQSVAFWCNPISGHATLYWYQQILGQGPKLLIQFQNNGVVDDSQLPKDRFSAERLKGVDSTLKIQPAKLEDSAVYLCASSLGRRERTEAFFGQGTRLTVV.

The chain employs TRBV18 and TRBJ2-7; 10 nucleotides line up with TRBD1. J was trimmed by 1 base and V by 0 bases; bases with no gene match: 6. CDR3 length equals 17 residues. Germline V lookup: CDR1 KGHSH, CDR2 LQKENI. Written as DNA, the CDR3 is TGTGCCAGCTCACCACCGACAGGGGGCGGGCGATCCTACGAGCAGTACGTC. Translated, it gives CASSPPTGGGRSYEQYV.

The chain recombines TRBV6-5 with TRBJ2-2, with unresolved D. The CDR3 is made up of 16 amino acids. The germline V gene has CDR1 MNHEY and CDR2 SVGAGI. Trimming cost V 2 bases and J 8 bases, with 18 bases left between them. The CDR3 nucleotides read TGTGCCAGCAGTTACGATCCTTCGTGGGCTCGGGGGGAGCTGTTTTTT. Its protein is CASSYDPSWARGELFF.

This chain uses TRBV20-1 with TRBJ2-2; D is perhaps TRBD1 (5 bases). Germline V gene sequence: CDR1 DFQATT, CDR2 SNEGSKA (reference sequence). V lost 0 bases and J 7 bases, leaving 12 bases between the germline ends. This CDR3 region has 14 residues. Written as DNA, the CDR3 is TGCAGTGCTAGAGATTATAGGGGTGTCGGGGAGCTGTTTTTT. Amino acid sequence: CSARDYRGVGELFF.

This rearrangement joins TRBV20-1 to TRBJ1-5; D remains unclear. The germline V gene encodes CDR1 DFQATT and CDR2 SNEGSKA (reference sequence). The CDR3 sequence is 16 residues long. V was cut by 0 bases and J by 8 bases, with 20 bases left in between. For the CDR3, the DNA is TGCAGTGCTAGAGAATCTCCGGGATACCTTAATGAGCCCCAGCATTTT. Amino acids: CSARESPGYLNEPQHF.

This chain links TRBV6-5 with TRBJ1-1; D gene ambiguous. Looked up from germline, CDR1 is MNHEY and CDR2 is SVGAGI. V was clipped by 8 bases and J by 4 bases, with 14 bases between them. CDR3 size: 13 residues. The CDR3 coding sequence is TGTGCCAGCGGAGTTACTCTGGGCACTGAAGCTTTCTTT. Encoded protein: CASGVTLGTEAFF.

This rearrangement joins TRBV28 to TRBJ2-7; D possibly uses TRBD1 or TRBD2 (5 bases each). The V end was cut by 7 bases, the J end by 0 bases, with 19 bases between. The CDR3 is made up of 16 amino acids. CDR1 is MDHEN and CDR2 is SYDVKM in the germline V gene. CDR3 residues: CASTPRFWGSSYEQYV. The CDR3 DNA follows: TGTGCCAGCACCCCCAGGTTCTGGGGGAGCTCCTACGAGCAGTACGTC.

The rearrangement links TRBV6-2 or TRBV6-3 to TRBJ2-1, with TRBD1 identical over 7 bases. The germline gives CDR1 MNHEY, CDR2 SVGEGT. Trimming removed 6 bases from V and 14 bases from J; junction bases left unmatched: 13. There are 13 residues in the CDR3. The CDR3 is CASSNPGTAVEFF. The CDR3 DNA reads TGTGCCAGCAGCAACCCCGGGACAGCCGTGGAGTTCTTC.

This clonotype was seen many times. The chain uses TRBV7-2 and TRBJ2-1, with D unresolved. This CDR3 has 12 residues. The V end lost 0 bases, the J end lost 7 bases, and 4 bases lay between the germline ends. CDR1 SGHTA and CDR2 FQGNSA come from the germline V gene. CDR3 residues: CASSLALNEQFF. CDR3 DNA: TGTGCCAGCAGCTTAGCATTGAATGAGCAGTTCTTC. Looking up the rest from reference TRBV7-2 and TRBJ2-1 gives the full variable domain: GAGVSQSPSNKVTEKGKDVELRCDPISGHTALYWYRQSLGQGLEFLIYFQGNSAPDKSGLPSDRFSAERTGGSVSTLTIQRTQQEDSAVYLCASSLALNEQFFGPGTRLTVL.

In its sample, this clonotype was seen many times. This chain joins TRBV6-6 and TRBJ2-7, with D possibly being TRBD2 (5 bases). CDR3 length: 13 residues. With 6 bases removed from V and 0 bases from J, the gap between germline ends came to 9 bases. Germline assignment: CDR1 MNHNY and CDR2 SVGAGI (reference sequence). The CDR3 spells CASRSGSSYEQYV. Written as DNA, the CDR3 is TGTGCCAGCAGGTCGGGAAGCTCCTACGAGCAGTACGTC.

This clonotype was detected ten times or more. This chain uses TRBV6-1 with TRBJ2-2; a weak D match, TRBD1 (5 bases). CDR1 is MNHNS, CDR2 SASEGT, per germline. This CDR3 has 16 residues. Trimming took off 2 bases at V and 6 bases at J, with 16 bases between the two ends. The CDR3 nucleotides read TGTGCCAGCAGTGAACTCTCCAGGGCCGGTCCCGGGGAGCTGTTTTTT. It translates to CASSELSRAGPGELFF.

The chain employs TRBV15 and TRBJ1-1, with D uncertain. V was clipped by 5 bases and J by 0 bases, with 13 bases between them. In germline, CDR1 is LNHNV, CDR2 YYDKDF (reference sequence). CDR3 length: 15 residues. The CDR3 DNA reads as TGTGCCACCAGCTCTCTAGGACGGATGAACACTGAAGCTTTCTTT. Protein sequence: CATSSLGRMNTEAFF.

The gene calls are TRBV29-1 and TRBJ2-6; D is unresolved. This CDR3 spans 15 amino acids. Germline CDR1 SQVTM, CDR2 ANQGSEA. V was trimmed by 3 bases and J by 0 bases, leaving 9 bases between them. The DNA of the CDR3 is TGCAGCGTTGAGGTTTGGCACTCTGGGGCCAACGTCCTGACTTTC. It codes for CSVEVWHSGANVLTF.